This T cell receptor beta chain was identified during a study of T cell repertoires in cytomegalovirus infection. About the research overall: CMV infection plus the matching HLA type was flagged by public TCR beta signatures.

Germline CDR1 and CDR2: SGHAT and FQNNGV. Germline trimming cut 5 bases from V and 8 bases from J; bases unmatched to any gene: 10. The CDR3 contains 15 residues. TCRdb reprocessed the reads with MiXCR, giving one entry per CDR3 protein. The sample contains roughly 280,000 distinct CDR3 sequences, 9.1% of which appear only once. This clonotype was recorded at least ten times. Antigen: not known. Study-wide results and limits: Pooled public TCR beta family frequency picked out CMV carriers with the relevant HLA. What dominated the ex vivo response were HLA-C-restricted CMV-specific TCR beta clonotypes.

The clonotype comes from a human donor in good health (CMV status not recorded). Some clones in this sample may be carry-over from other donors' samples. Sequencing input: PBMCs. The chain combines TRBV11-2 with TRBJ2-1; 9 bases align to TRBD2. The CDR3 sequence: CASSLLAGSRDEQFF. The CDR3 DNA reads as TGTGCCAGCAGCCTTCTAGCGGGGAGTAGGGATGAGCAGTTCTTC. The whole variable domain, remainder taken from reference TRBV11-2 and TRBJ2-1, is EAGVAQSPRYKIIEKRQSVAFWCNPISGHATLYWYQQILGQGPKLLIQFQNNGVVDDSQLPKDRFSAERLKGVDSTLKIQPAKLEDSAVYLCASSLLAGSRDEQFFGPGTRLTVL.